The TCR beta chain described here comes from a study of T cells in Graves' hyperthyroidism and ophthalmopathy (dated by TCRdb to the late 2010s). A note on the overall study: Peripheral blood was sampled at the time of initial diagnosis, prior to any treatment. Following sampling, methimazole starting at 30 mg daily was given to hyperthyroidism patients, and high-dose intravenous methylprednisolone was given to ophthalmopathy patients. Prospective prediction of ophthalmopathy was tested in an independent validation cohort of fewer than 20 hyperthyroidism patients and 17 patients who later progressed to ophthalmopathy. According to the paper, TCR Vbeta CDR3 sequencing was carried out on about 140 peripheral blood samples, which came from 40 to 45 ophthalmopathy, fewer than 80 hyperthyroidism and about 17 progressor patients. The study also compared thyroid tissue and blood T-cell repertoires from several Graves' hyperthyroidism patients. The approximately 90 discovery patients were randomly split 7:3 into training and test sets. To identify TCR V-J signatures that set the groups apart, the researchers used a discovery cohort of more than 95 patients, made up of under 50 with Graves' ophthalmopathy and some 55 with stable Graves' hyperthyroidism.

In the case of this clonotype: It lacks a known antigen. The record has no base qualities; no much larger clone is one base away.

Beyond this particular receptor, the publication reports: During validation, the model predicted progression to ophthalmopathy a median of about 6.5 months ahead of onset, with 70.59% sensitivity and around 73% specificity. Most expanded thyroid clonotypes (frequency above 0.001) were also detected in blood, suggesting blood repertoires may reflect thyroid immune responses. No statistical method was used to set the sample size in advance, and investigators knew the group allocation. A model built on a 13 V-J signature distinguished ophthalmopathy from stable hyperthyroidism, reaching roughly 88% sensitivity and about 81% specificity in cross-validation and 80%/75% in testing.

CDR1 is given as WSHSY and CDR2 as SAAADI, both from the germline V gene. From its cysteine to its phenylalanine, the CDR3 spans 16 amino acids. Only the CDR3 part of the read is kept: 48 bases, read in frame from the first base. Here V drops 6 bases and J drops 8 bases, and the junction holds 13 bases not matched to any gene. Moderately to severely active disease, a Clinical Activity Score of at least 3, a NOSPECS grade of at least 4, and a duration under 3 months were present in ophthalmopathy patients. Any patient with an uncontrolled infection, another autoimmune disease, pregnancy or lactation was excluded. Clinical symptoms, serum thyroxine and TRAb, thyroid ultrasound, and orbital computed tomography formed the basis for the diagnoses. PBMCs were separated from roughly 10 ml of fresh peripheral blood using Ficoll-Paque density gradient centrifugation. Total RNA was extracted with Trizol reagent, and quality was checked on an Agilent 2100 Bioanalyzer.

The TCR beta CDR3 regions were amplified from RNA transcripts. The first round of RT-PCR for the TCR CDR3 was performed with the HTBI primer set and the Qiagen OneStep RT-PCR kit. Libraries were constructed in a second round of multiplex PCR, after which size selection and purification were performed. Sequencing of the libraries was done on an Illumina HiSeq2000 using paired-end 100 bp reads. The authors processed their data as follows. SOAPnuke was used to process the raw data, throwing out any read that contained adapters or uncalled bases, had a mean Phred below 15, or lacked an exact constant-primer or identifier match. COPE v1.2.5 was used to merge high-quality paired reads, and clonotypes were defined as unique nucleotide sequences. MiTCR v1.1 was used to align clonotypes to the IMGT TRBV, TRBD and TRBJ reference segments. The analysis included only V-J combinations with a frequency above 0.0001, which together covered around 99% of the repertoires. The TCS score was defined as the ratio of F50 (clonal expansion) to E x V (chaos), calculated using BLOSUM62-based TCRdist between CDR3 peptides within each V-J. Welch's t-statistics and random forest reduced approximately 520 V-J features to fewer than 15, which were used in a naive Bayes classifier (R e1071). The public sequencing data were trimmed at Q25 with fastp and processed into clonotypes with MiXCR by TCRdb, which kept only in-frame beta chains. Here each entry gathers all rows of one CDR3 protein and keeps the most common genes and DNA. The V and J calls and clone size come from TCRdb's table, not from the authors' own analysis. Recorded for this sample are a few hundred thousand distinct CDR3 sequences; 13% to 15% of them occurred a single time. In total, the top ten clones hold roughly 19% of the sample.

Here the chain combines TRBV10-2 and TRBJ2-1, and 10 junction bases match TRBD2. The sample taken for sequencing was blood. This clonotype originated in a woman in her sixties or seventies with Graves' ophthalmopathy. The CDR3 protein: CASREVPSGRNYEQFF. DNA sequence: TGCGCCAGCAGGGAGGTTCCTAGCGGGAGAAACTATGAGCAGTTCTTC.